One sample yielded the 25 T cell receptor beta chains listed below, sequenced in a study of blood T cell repertoires in COVID-19. The table came from immunoSEQ multiplex PCR; TCRdb's copy has only in-frame clones and leaves some out. There are 300,000 to 400,000 clones in the sample; more than 75% occur only once, and roughly 4% lies in the top ten. The source material was peripheral blood. The receptors were sampled from a woman between 45 and 65 years old with active or convalescent COVID-19.

This clone was seen once. The V call is TRBV15, the J call TRBJ2-7; maybe TRBD1 (5 bases). Germline V CDR1 and CDR2: LNHNV, YYDKDF (reference sequence). This CDR3 has 15 residues. The V end lost 3 bases, the J end lost 3 bases, and 15 bases lay between the germline ends. The CDR3 coding sequence is TGTGCCACCAGCAGCCTACCGACCGACAGCTACGAGCAGTACTTC. It translates to CATSSLPTDSYEQYF.

This chain uses TRBV6-5 with TRBJ2-7; 11 bases fit TRBD2. Trimming took 2 bases from V and 2 from J; bases not matched to a gene: 5. Per the germline V gene, CDR1 is MNHEY and CDR2 is SVGAGI. The CDR3 consists of 16 residues. The CDR3 coding sequence is TGTGCCAGCAGTTACGCCGGGACTAGCGGAGCCTACGAGCAGTACTTC. This gives the protein CASSYAGTSGAYEQYF.

V is TRBV6-1 and J is TRBJ2-3; 9 bases fit TRBD1. The CDR3 spans 15 residues. Germline values: CDR1 MNHNS, CDR2 SASEGT. V trimming: 0 bases; J trimming: 9 bases; junction bases outside the gene matches: 7. The chain's CDR3 is CASSEASGTGKTQYF. The CDR3, as DNA: TGTGCCAGCAGTGAAGCTTCCGGGACAGGGAAGACGCAGTATTTT.

The chain recombines TRBV30 with TRBJ1-6; tentatively, D is TRBD1 (6 bases). Germline values: CDR1 GTSNPN, CDR2 SVGIG (reference sequence). The V end lost 7 bases, the J end lost 0 bases, and 16 bases lay between the germline ends. The CDR3 has 16 residues. CDR3 sequence reads: CASAGRGSSYNSPLHF. CDR3 DNA: TGTGCCTCGGCCGGAAGGGGGAGCTCCTATAATTCACCCCTCCACTTT.

This sequence joins TRBV6-5 and TRBJ2-2; D is unresolved. Between the trimmed V and J ends, which lost 8 bases and 5 bases, there was a span of 12 bases. The germline gives CDR1 MNHEY, CDR2 SVGAGI. This CDR3 is 13 amino acids long. CDR3 amino acids: CASGVLGTGELFF. CDR3 nucleotides: TGTGCCAGCGGAGTGTTAGGTACCGGGGAGCTGTTTTTT.

This rearrangement joins TRBV7-2 to TRBJ1-6; D is possibly TRBD1 (5 bases). The germline V and J ends were trimmed by 6 bases and 9 bases, with 24 bases remaining between them. CDR3 length: 17 residues. The germline V gene encodes CDR1 SGHTA and CDR2 FQGNSA. The CDR3 sequence: CASRRNPSPGGSSPLHF. Written as DNA, the CDR3 is TGTGCCAGCAGACGTAATCCCTCTCCGGGGGGTAGTTCACCCCTCCACTTT. Full variable domain (missing parts from reference TRBV7-2 and TRBJ1-6): GAGVSQSPSNKVTEKGKDVELRCDPISGHTALYWYRQSLGQGLEFLIYFQGNSAPDKSGLPSDRFSAERTGGSVSTLTIQRTQQEDSAVYLCASRRNPSPGGSSPLHFGNGTRLTVT.

The chain has TRBV7-2 and TRBJ2-7, with 8 bases identical to TRBD1. V trimming: 5 bases; J trimming: 3 bases; junction bases outside the gene matches: 6. CDR1 is SGHTA, CDR2 FQGNSA, per germline. CDR3 length: 14 residues. The CDR3 bases are TGTGCCAGCAGCGCCCGGGACAGGTTCTACGAGCAGTACTTC. Protein product: CASSARDRFYEQYF.

This clone was seen just once. This chain's CDR3 is CASSSIDRGYGYTF. The CDR3 DNA sequence: TGTGCCAGCAGTTCCATAGACAGGGGGTACGGCTACACCTTC. The gene calls are TRBV6-2 or TRBV6-3 and TRBJ1-2; 9 nucleotides agree with TRBD1. The V and J ends lost 4 bases and 8 bases, in that order; junction bases with no gene match: 8. CDR1 MNHEY and CDR2 SVGEGT come from the germline V gene. This CDR3 contains 14 residues.

In nucleotides, the CDR3 is TGTGCCACCAGTGACGCTAGCGGGGGAAGCTCCTACAATGAGCAGTTCTTC. This sequence encodes CATSDASGGSSYNEQFF. The chain is built from TRBV24-1 and TRBJ2-1; TRBD2 matches 10 bases. The CDR3 runs 17 residues. Trimming took 4 bases from V and 0 from J; bases not matched to a gene: 5. The germline gives CDR1 KGHDR, CDR2 SFDVKD.

The chain joins TRBV6-6 to TRBJ2-4, with TRBD1 identical over 7 bases. The CDR3 runs 16 residues. J gave up 1 base and V 5 bases, and 8 bases lay outside the gene matches. The germline V gene encodes CDR1 MNHNY and CDR2 SVGAGI (reference sequence). For the CDR3, the DNA is TGTGCCAGCAGTCGACAGGGAACGAAGGCCAAAAACATTCAGTACTTC. Its translation is CASSRQGTKAKNIQYF.

With regard to this clone: One junction end disagrees with the germline gene, perhaps due to a read error. The gene calls are TRBV7-7 and TRBJ2-7, with TRBD2 identical over 9 bases. Germline assignment: CDR1 SSHAT and CDR2 FNYEAQ (reference sequence). The CDR3 extends over 16 amino acids. CDR3 sequence: CASSPSVTSGAYEQYF. The CDR3 nucleotides read TGTGCTAGCAGCCCCTCGGTGACTAGCGGAGCCTACGAGCAGTACTTC.

The rearrangement links TRBV11-2 to TRBJ1-3, with D possibly matching TRBD1 (6 bases). The germline V and J ends were trimmed by 8 bases and 3 bases, with 17 bases remaining between them. The CDR3 contains 15 residues. CDR1 and CDR2 from the germline V gene are SGHAT and FQNNGV. The CDR3 region is CASSWTADVGNTIYF. The CDR3 nucleotides read TGTGCCAGCTCGTGGACAGCGGACGTTGGAAACACCATATATTTT. Combining the CDR3 with reference TRBV11-2 and TRBJ1-3 gives the whole variable domain EAGVAQSPRYKIIEKRQSVAFWCNPISGHATLYWYQQILGQGPKLLIQFQNNGVVDDSQLPKDRFSAERLKGVDSTLKIQPAKLEDSAVYLCASSWTADVGNTIYFGEGSWLTVV.

This clone came up a few times. The chain joins TRBV12-3 or TRBV12-4 to TRBJ1-1; no reliable D call. The ends were cut back, 6 bases at V and 0 bases at J, with 8 bases in the middle. The CDR3 is 13 amino acids. CDR3 DNA sequence: TGTGCCAGCAGGTCGCAGTTGAACACTGAAGCTTTCTTT. This codes for CASRSQLNTEAFF.

The V gene is TRBV11-1, the J gene TRBJ1-1; D may be TRBD1 (6 bases). Germline CDR1 SGHAT, CDR2 FQDESV (reference sequence). This CDR3 region has 14 residues. V was clipped by 4 bases and J by 1 base, with 10 bases between them. In DNA, the CDR3 is TGTGCCAGCAGCTCCGACAGGCGGAACACTGAAGCTTTCTTT. Translating gives CASSSDRRNTEAFF.

The rearrangement uses TRBV5-5 and TRBJ2-2; D is unresolved. Germline CDR1 and CDR2: SGHKS and YYEKEE (reference sequence). V dropped 4 bases and J dropped 5 bases, with 15 bases sitting between them. The CDR3 contains 15 residues. CDR3 sequence reads: CASSPPGSLTGELFF. For the CDR3, the DNA is TGTGCCAGCAGCCCCCCCGGGTCACTGACCGGGGAGCTGTTTTTT.

J is TRBJ1-1 and V is TRBV30; tentatively, D is TRBD1 (6 bases). The V end lost 5 bases, the J end lost 4 bases, and 23 bases lay between the germline ends. CDR1 is GTSNPN and CDR2 is SVGIG in the germline V gene (reference sequence). The CDR3 length is 16 residues. CDR3: CAWGYSHRDLGTEAFF. CDR3 nucleotides: TGTGCCTGGGGGTATTCACACAGGGACCTCGGCACTGAAGCTTTCTTT.

The chain recombines TRBV7-6 with TRBJ1-4; D might be TRBD1 (6 bases). CDR1 and CDR2 from the germline V gene are SGHVS and FNYEAQ. The CDR3 extends over 15 amino acids. Trimming pared 5 bases from V and 6 bases from J, leaving 16 bases between. CDR3 amino acids: CASSPEQGRYEKLFF. The CDR3 DNA reads TGTGCCAGCAGCCCGGAACAGGGACGGTATGAAAAACTGTTTTTT.

The chain is built from TRBV5-1 and TRBJ2-1; unclear D gene. The CDR3 has 15 residues. Looked up from germline, CDR1 is SGHRS and CDR2 is YFSETQ. V lost 0 bases and J lost 2, with 9 bases in between. The CDR3: CASSLVGGPYNEQFF. CDR3 in DNA: TGCGCCAGCAGCTTGGTTGGCGGTCCCTACAATGAGCAGTTCTTC. The variable domain in full, completed from reference TRBV5-1 and TRBJ2-1, reads KAGVTQTPRYLIKTRGQQVTLSCSPISGHRSVSWYQQTPGQGLQFLFEYFSETQRNKGNFPGRFSGRQFSNSRSEMNVSTLELGDSALYLCASSLVGGPYNEQFFGPGTRLTVL.

This chain connects TRBV6-6 to TRBJ1-5; 10 bases fit TRBD1. With 4 bases clipped from V and 7 bases from J, the junction kept 7 bases outside the gene matches. Germline loops: CDR1 MNHNY, CDR2 SVGAGI (reference sequence). The CDR3 sequence is 15 residues long. The CDR3 region is CASSLTGGAEQPQHF. The CDR3 DNA is TGTGCCAGCAGTTTGACAGGGGGCGCGGAACAGCCCCAGCATTTT.

This clone was detected only a few times. This chain connects TRBV24-1 to TRBJ1-3; 7 nucleotides line up with TRBD1. The V gene end was trimmed by 5 bases and the J gene end by 1 base; junction bases not matched to a gene: 4. This CDR3 is built from 15 residues. Germline V lookup: CDR1 KGHDR, CDR2 SFDVKD. CDR3 sequence: CATSATGLSGNTIYF. The CDR3 DNA reads as TGTGCCACCAGTGCGACAGGGCTGTCTGGAAACACCATATATTTT.

The chain uses TRBV7-8 and TRBJ2-7; D gene unclear. Trimming stripped 2 bases from V and 6 bases from J, with 14 bases between. The CDR3 has 14 residues. Per germline, CDR1 SGHVS and CDR2 FQNEAQ. The CDR3 DNA reads as TGTGCCAGCAGCTTATCGCGTAGTATGCTCGAGCAGTACTTC. The encoded protein is CASSLSRSMLEQYF.

The chain has TRBV19 and TRBJ2-1, with 7 bases lining up with TRBD2. Germline V gives CDR1 LNHDA, CDR2 SQIVND (reference sequence). The CDR3 runs to 15 residues. V was clipped by 3 bases and J by 7 bases; unmatched bases: 9. DNA for the CDR3: TGTGCCAGTAGTATTACGCGCGGGAGTAGGAATGAGCAGTTCTTC. Translated: CASSITRGSRNEQFF.

J is TRBJ2-4 and V is TRBV29-1; TRBD1 is a possible D gene (6 bases). Trimming took off 6 bases at V and 3 bases at J, with 21 bases between the two ends. This CDR3 has 16 amino acids. The V gene's germline CDR1 is SQVTM and CDR2 ANQGSEA. CDR3 sequence: CSVRTVSIGVKNIQYF. Here the CDR3 DNA reads TGCAGCGTGCGGACAGTTTCTATTGGAGTCAAAAACATTCAGTACTTC.

The chain employs TRBV7-9 and TRBJ1-2, with D unresolved. V was pared by 5 bases and J by 3 bases, with 13 bases between. The germline V gene has CDR1 SEHNR and CDR2 FQNEAQ (reference sequence). This CDR3 has 14 amino acids. CDR3 protein: CASSPAGRDYGYTF. For the CDR3, the DNA is TGTGCCAGCAGCCCCGCGGGGAGGGACTATGGCTACACCTTC.

The chain uses TRBV10-3 and TRBJ1-1; no clear D. Trimming took 4 bases from V and 1 from J, leaving 10 bases between them. The CDR3 runs 14 residues. The V gene's germline CDR1 is ENHRY and CDR2 SYGVKD. The CDR3 sequence is CAISGRGPNTEAFF. CDR3 coding DNA: TGTGCCATCAGTGGGCGGGGTCCGAACACTGAAGCTTTCTTT.